These 6 T cell receptor beta chains share one sample of origin, sequenced in a study of coeliac disease. Study observations and caveats: Control samples showed higher TRB and TRG clonality than intraepithelial and lamina propria samples in active celiac disease.

The antigens of these receptors remain unknown. Generated by immunoSEQ multiplex PCR, the TCRdb table keeps only in-frame clones and is missing some. The sample contains 3,000 to 4,000 clones, 66% of which appear only once. The specimen sequenced was intraepithelial lymphocytes from the gut. The receptor set was obtained from a woman aged 55 to 70 with active celiac disease.

This clone was seen a handful of times. The CDR3 here is CASRDLERPAETQYF. DNA for the CDR3: TGTGCCAGCAGGGACTTGGAGCGACCGGCAGAGACCCAGTACTTC. V usage is TRBV2 and J usage is TRBJ2-5, with a weak D call TRBD2 (5 bases). V dropped 6 bases and J dropped 4 bases, with 18 bases sitting between them. Germline V CDR1 and CDR2: SNHLY, FYNNEI. This CDR3 has 15 residues.

This clone showed up just a few times. This chain links TRBV28 with TRBJ2-7; D is undetermined. Per the germline V gene, CDR1 is MDHEN and CDR2 is SYDVKM. With 8 bases removed from V and 3 bases from J, the gap between germline ends came to 17 bases. This CDR3 region has 14 residues. This CDR3 reads CASSTPDSFYEQYF. The CDR3 nucleotides read TGTGCCAGCTCTACTCCCGACTCTTTCTACGAGCAGTACTTC.

This sequence joins TRBV10-1 and TRBJ2-7, with D maybe TRBD2 (6 bases). This CDR3 region has 13 residues. From germline, CDR1 is WNHNN and CDR2 SYGVQD (reference sequence). V dropped 6 bases and J dropped 3 bases, with 12 bases sitting between them. CDR3 nucleotide sequence: TGCGCCAGCAGACGGGGGTACGGCTACGAGCAGTACTTC. Its translation: CASRRGYGYEQYF.

The chain couples TRBV7-2 to TRBJ1-5; possibly TRBD1 for D (6 bases). V lost 5 bases and J 0 bases, leaving 8 bases between the germline ends. The CDR3 is 14 amino acids. Per germline, CDR1 SGHTA and CDR2 FQGNSA. In DNA form, the CDR3 reads TGTGCCAGCAGCCTGGACAGTAGCAATCAGCCCCAGCATTTT. This codes for CASSLDSSNQPQHF.

CDR3 sequence (DNA): TGTGCCAGCTATCGGACAGGGGGGGAGAGCTATGGCTACACCTTC. Protein sequence: CASYRTGGESYGYTF. V and J are TRBV19 and TRBJ1-2, with 10 bases identical to TRBD1. The germline gives CDR1 LNHDA, CDR2 SQIVND (reference sequence). V lost 9 bases, J lost 4 bases, and 11 bases stayed unmatched. The CDR3 runs to 15 residues.

V and J are TRBV7-9 and TRBJ2-7; 7 bases are a match to TRBD1. There are 14 residues in the CDR3. V shed 5 bases and J 4 bases; nucleotides not matched to a gene: 8. CDR1 and CDR2 from the germline V gene are SEHNR and FQNEAQ (reference sequence). This chain's CDR3 is CASSQTGASYEQYF. The CDR3 DNA sequence: TGTGCCAGCAGCCAAACAGGGGCGAGTTACGAGCAGTACTTC.